The T cell receptor beta chain under discussion was sequenced for a study of T cell changes during pregnancy in multiple sclerosis. Measured with immunoSEQ multiplex PCR; TCRdb has only the in-frame clones, and not every one. The profile covers over 70,000 clones, with 90% to 95% appearing a single time and about 3.9% taken by the ten largest. With 1 base removed from V and 4 bases from J, the gap between germline ends came to 13 bases. This CDR3 is 15 amino acids long. Germline V gene data show CDR1 as SNHLY and CDR2 as FYNNEI. This clone was observed a handful of times. The chain carries TRBV2 and TRBJ1-1; maybe TRBD1 (6 bases). The receptor was isolated from a female donor with multiple sclerosis, enrolled in a pregnancy study. The sequencing used peripheral blood, collected in the first trimester of pregnancy. DNA of the CDR3: TGTGCCAGCAGTGAAGGGCCACAGGGAGTCACTGAAGCTTTCTTT. This codes for CASSEGPQGVTEAFF.